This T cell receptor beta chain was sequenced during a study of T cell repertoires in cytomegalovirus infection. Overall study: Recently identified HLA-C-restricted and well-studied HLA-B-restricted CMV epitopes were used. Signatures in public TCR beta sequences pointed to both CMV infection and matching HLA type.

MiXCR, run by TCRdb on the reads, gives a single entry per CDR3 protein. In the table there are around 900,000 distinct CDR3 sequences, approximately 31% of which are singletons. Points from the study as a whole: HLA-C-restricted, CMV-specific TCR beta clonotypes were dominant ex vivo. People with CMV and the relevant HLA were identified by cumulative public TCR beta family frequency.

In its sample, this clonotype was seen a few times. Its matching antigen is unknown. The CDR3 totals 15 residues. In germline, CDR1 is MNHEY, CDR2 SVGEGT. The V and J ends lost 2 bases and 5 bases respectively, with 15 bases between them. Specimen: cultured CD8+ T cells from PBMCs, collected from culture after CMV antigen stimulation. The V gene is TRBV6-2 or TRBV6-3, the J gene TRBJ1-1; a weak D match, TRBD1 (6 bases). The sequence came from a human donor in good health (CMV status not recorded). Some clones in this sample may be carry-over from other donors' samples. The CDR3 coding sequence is TGTGCCAGCAGTTACCCATACGGGGGGCGGACTGAAGCTTTCTTT. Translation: CASSYPYGGRTEAFF.